These T cell receptor beta chains were read from a single sample in a study of blood T cell repertoires in COVID-19. Using immunoSEQ multiplex PCR, the repertoire was profiled, and TCRdb retains in-frame clones only, with some absent. The table shows some 290,000 clones, with under 90% occurring only once. The source material was peripheral blood. The receptors were sampled from a woman aged 60-75 years with active or convalescent COVID-19. Each CDR3 is given with its conserved first and last residue. Fields, in order: clone size, D gene, J gene, V gene, CDR3 DNA, CDR3 protein. A D gene is named only where the DNA matches it firmly. A clone size is listed for some rows: how often the clone was seen (once, few, many), or a class if it is expanded.

>NA|TRBD1|TRBJ1-1|TRBV6-6
TGTGCCAGCAGTTACTCGAGGGACAGTGGCTATGAAGCTTTCTTT
CASSYSRDSGYEAFF
>NA|NA|TRBJ1-5|TRBV4-2
TGTGCCAGCAGCCAACAGGTCAGGGCGGCCCAGCCCCAGCATTTT
CASSQQVRAAQPQHF
>NA|TRBD1|TRBJ1-1|TRBV19
TGTGCCAGTAGCCGGGGACAGGTGAACACTGAAGCTTTCTTT
CASSRGQVNTEAFF
>NA|NA|TRBJ2-5|TRBV27
TGTGCCAGCAGTTTATCGACACCTGGGACCCAGTACTTC
CASSLSTPGTQYF
>NA|NA|TRBJ1-2|TRBV10-3
TGTGCCACCAGGGAGGAGAATGGCTACACCTTC
CATREENGYTF
>NA|TRBD1|TRBJ2-5|TRBV19
TGTGCCAGTAGTGAGACCGGCCAGGGGGCCAGGGAGACCCAGTACTTC
CASSETGQGARETQYF
>NA|NA|TRBJ2-2|TRBV28
TGTGCCAGCAGTTTCGCGGGGGCTCGGACCGGGGAGCTGTTTTTT
CASSFAGARTGELFF
>once|TRBD2|TRBJ2-2|TRBV19
TGTGCCAGTACTGGGGGGGGACCCAGGGAGCTGTTTTTT
CASTGGGPRELFF
>NA|NA|TRBJ1-3|TRBV5-6
TGTGCCAGCACCCGGGGGAACACCATATATTTT
CASTRGNTIYF
>few|NA|TRBJ1-6|TRBV19
TGTGCCAGTAGTATGGGCAGGGGTTATTCACCCCTCCACTTT
CASSMGRGYSPLHF
>NA|NA|TRBJ2-1|TRBV25-1
TGTGCCAGCAGTGTTAACAATGAGCAGTTCTTC
CASSVNNEQFF
>NA|NA|TRBJ1-5|TRBV10-3
TGTGCCATGAATGGCTCCGTTTTCCGACGAGTCCGGGAGGCATCCCGGCCCCAGCATTTT
CAMNGSVFRRVREASRPQHF
>NA|NA|TRBJ1-4|TRBV6-5
TGTGCCAGCAGTCCCCGGGACAAAGGCTATAATAGGCTGTTTTTT
CASSPRDKGYNRLFF
>NA|NA|TRBJ1-2|TRBV27
TGTGCCAGCAGTTTAACAAGCAGGACTAACTATGGCTACACCTTC
CASSLTSRTNYGYTF
>few|NA|TRBJ1-3|TRBV7-9
TGTGCCAGCAGCTTTCGCCACCAGGGATACGGAAACACCATATATTTT
CASSFRHQGYGNTIYF
>once|TRBD1|TRBJ2-5|TRBV28
TGTGCCAGCAGTTCCTCAGGGGGCCGAGAGACCCAGTACTTC
CASSSSGGRETQYF
>NA|TRBD2|TRBJ2-1|TRBV5-3
TGTGCCAGAAGCCACCCGGGACTAGCATTACACAATGAGCAGTTCTTC
CARSHPGLALHNEQFF
>NA|NA|TRBJ1-1|TRBV4-2
TGTGCCAGCAGCCCAGGGGAAACGGACACTGAAGCTTTCTTT
CASSPGETDTEAFF
>once|NA|TRBJ2-5|TRBV6-5
TGTGCCAGCAGTTACTCGCCGGGGATGGAAGAGACCCAGTACTTC
CASSYSPGMEETQYF
>NA|TRBD2|TRBJ2-5|TRBV29-1
TGCAGCGTTGCTGGCGGGGGGGAACAAGAGACCCAGTACTTC
CSVAGGGEQETQYF
>NA|NA|TRBJ1-3|TRBV5-4
TGTGCCAGCAGCTTGGCCGGGGCGGGAGACACCATATATTTT
CASSLAGAGDTIYF
>NA|NA|TRBJ1-1|TRBV25-1
TGTGCCAGCAGTGAACGGTCTGAAGCTTTCTTT
CASSERSEAFF
>NA|TRBD2|TRBJ2-1|TRBV14
TGTGCCAGCAGCCCGGGACTACCCTCCTACAATGAGCAGTTCTTC
CASSPGLPSYNEQFF
>once|NA|TRBJ1-2|TRBV7-2
TGTGCCGTCGGCGGTAACTATGGCTACACCTTC
CAVGGNYGYTF
>NA|NA|TRBJ1-2|TRBV19
TGTGCCAGTAGTATAAAGACAGTCTATGGCTACACCTTC
CASSIKTVYGYTF
>NA|NA|TRBJ1-1|TRBV27
TGTGCCAGCAGTCCGACAGCTTCCCCGAACACTGAAGCTTTCTTT
CASSPTASPNTEAFF
>NA|TRBD1|TRBJ1-2|TRBV4-1
TGCGCCAGCAGCCCCCTGGCAGGGGGCCCCGTCCCAGGGGGCTACACCTTC
CASSPLAGGPVPGGYTF
>NA|NA|TRBJ1-6|TRBV3-1/TRBV3-2
TGTGCCAGCAGCCAAGAGGACAGTACCCGAAGGTCACCCCTCCACTTT
CASSQEDSTRRSPLHF
>NA|NA|TRBJ1-2|TRBV3-1/TRBV3-2
TGTGCCAGCAGCCAAGACAGGTTGGGCGGCTACACCTTC
CASSQDRLGGYTF
>NA|NA|TRBJ1-4|TRBV27
TGTGCCAGCAGCCACACAGACGCTAATGAAAAACTGTTTTTT
CASSHTDANEKLFF
>NA|NA|TRBJ2-7|TRBV5-6
TGTGCCAGCAGCTTGGTAGGGGGCTACGAGCAGTACTTC
CASSLVGGYEQYF
>NA|TRBD1|TRBJ1-2|TRBV19
TGTGCCAGTAGTATTTGGGACAGGGGGGGCTACACCTTC
CASSIWDRGGYTF
>NA|TRBD1|TRBJ1-2|TRBV7-9
TGTGCCAGCAGCTTTGAGGGGGCGGCTGGCTACACCTTC
CASSFEGAAGYTF
>NA|NA|TRBJ2-7|TRBV6-6
TGTGCCAGCAGTCCCCTAGGGGGGGCGCTGGGCGGGGCCCACTACGAGCAGTACTTC
CASSPLGGALGGAHYEQYF
>NA|NA|TRBJ1-2|TRBV12-5
TGTGCTAGTGGTTTGGGCCTCGGCAGGGGCTATGGCTACACCTTC
CASGLGLGRGYGYTF
>NA|TRBD1|TRBJ2-3|TRBV19
TGTGCCAGTAGTCTAGGGGGGACAGGGGGATTCACAGATACGCAGTATTTT
CASSLGGTGGFTDTQYF
>few|TRBD1|TRBJ2-7|TRBV5-1
TGCGCCAGCAGCCCCAGACAGGGAGCCTCCTACGAGCAGTACTTC
CASSPRQGASYEQYF
>NA|TRBD1|TRBJ2-3|TRBV27
TGTGCCAGCAGTCAGGACAGGCCCGCAGATACGCAGTATTTT
CASSQDRPADTQYF
>NA|NA|TRBJ1-2|TRBV18
TGTGCCAGCTCACCACCAGGGGACTACTATGGCTACACCTTC
CASSPPGDYYGYTF
>NA|NA|TRBJ1-4|TRBV9
TGTGCCAGCAACCCAGGGGATAATGAAAAACTGTTTTTT
CASNPGDNEKLFF
>NA|NA|TRBJ1-1|TRBV12-5
TGTGCTAGTGGTACCATCAGGGGACGGACTGAAGCTTTCTTT
CASGTIRGRTEAFF
>NA|NA|TRBJ1-5|TRBV10-3
TGTGCCATCAGTGAGGGCAGGGGCCAGCCCCAGCATTTT
CAISEGRGQPQHF
>NA|TRBD1|TRBJ1-6|TRBV30
TGTGCCTGGAGTGTACCGGACAGGGGGACCCTCCAATGGTCACCCCTCCACTTT
CAWSVPDRGTLQWSPLHF
>once|NA|TRBJ1-2|TRBV5-6
TGTGCCAGCAGCTTCAACCCAGGGGTAAATGGCTACACCTTC
CASSFNPGVNGYTF
>NA|TRBD2|TRBJ2-3|TRBV18
TGTGCCAGCTCACTGCGGGGGGTAGGCACAGATACGCAGTATTTT
CASSLRGVGTDTQYF
>NA|NA|TRBJ1-5|TRBV2
TGTGCCAGCAGTGGCGGCAGCAATCAGCCCCAGCATTTT
CASSGGSNQPQHF
>few|TRBD1|TRBJ2-1|TRBV7-2
TGTGCCAGCAGACTCCCGGGACAGGGGGCCTACAATGAGCAGTTCTTC
CASRLPGQGAYNEQFF
>NA|TRBD1|TRBJ2-7|TRBV30
TGTGCCTGGAGTGGGGACAGACCCTACGAGCAGTACTTC
CAWSGDRPYEQYF
>NA|TRBD1|TRBJ1-2|TRBV5-4
TGTGCCAGCAGCTTGGCGGCAGGGGGATTGGGCTACACCTTC
CASSLAAGGLGYTF
>NA|TRBD1|TRBJ1-3|TRBV28
TGTGCCAGCAGTTTCAGGGGGGCTGGAAACACCATATATTTT
CASSFRGAGNTIYF